This T cell receptor beta chain is drawn from a study of shared clonotypes between healthy human individuals. Libraries were prepared by immunoSEQ multiplex PCR; TCRdb keeps only in-frame clonotypes and omits some of them. The repertoire holds roughly 660,000 clones, with 90% as singletons. The clonotype was recovered from a man aged 18 to 30 in good health. Some clones in this sample may be carry-over from other donors' samples. Sequencing used memory CD8+ T cells from PBMCs. As to subset: CD45RO+ cells pooled with CCR7-negative TemRA cells.

The CDR3 coding sequence is TGTGCCAGCAGCGTAGCGGGGGGCTCGTCGGCCGGGGAGCTGTTTTTT. This gives the protein CASSVAGGSSAGELFF. The chain employs TRBV9 and TRBJ2-2; D may be TRBD2 (7 bases). The germline V and J ends were trimmed by 0 bases and 6 bases, with 15 bases remaining between them. The CDR3 runs 16 residues. Germline values: CDR1 SGDLS, CDR2 YYNGEE.